One sample yielded the 16 T cell receptor beta chains listed below, sequenced in a study of CD8+ T cells in alopecia areata. RNA was extracted and reverse transcribed into cDNA as the sequencing template. The method was immunoSEQ multiplex PCR; TCRdb's version includes in-frame clones alone and lacks a portion of them. The data hold over 200,000 clones, with more than 45% observed a single time. Specimen: CD4+ T cells sorted from blood, collected at week 0. The receptors come from a human donor with alopecia areata.

The chain joins TRBV29-1 to TRBJ1-5, with D possibly TRBD1 on 5 matching bases. Trimming shortened V by 4 bases and J by 7 bases, and 17 bases separated the two germline ends. This CDR3 is built from 14 residues. Germline loops: CDR1 SQVTM, CDR2 ANQGSEA. The CDR3 here is CSVAQGASRQPQHF. In DNA form, the CDR3 reads TGCAGCGTTGCCCAGGGAGCCAGCCGGCAGCCCCAGCATTTT.

The chain links TRBV5-1 to TRBJ1-1; D may be TRBD1 (6 bases). The CDR3 runs 14 residues. Per germline, CDR1 SGHRS and CDR2 YFSETQ. Trimming cost V 4 bases and J 1 base, with 11 bases left between them. Written as DNA, the CDR3 is TGCGCCAGCAGCCCCGGACAGACGAACACTGAAGCTTTCTTT. It encodes CASSPGQTNTEAFF.

The rearrangement uses TRBV7-9 and TRBJ1-6; TRBD1 aligns across 10 bases. With 5 bases clipped from V and 3 bases from J, the junction kept 7 bases outside the gene matches. The CDR3 is made up of 17 amino acids. Looked up from germline, CDR1 is SEHNR and CDR2 is FQNEAQ (reference sequence). In DNA form, the CDR3 reads TGTGCCAGCAGCAAGGACAGGGGGAGCTTCTATAATTCACCCCTCCACTTT. Protein product: CASSKDRGSFYNSPLHF.

In this sample, this clone turned up many times. V gene TRBV5-4 combines with J gene TRBJ2-3; weak D call: TRBD1 (5 bases). Trimming stripped 6 bases from V and 7 bases from J, with 21 bases between. CDR1 SGHNT and CDR2 YYREEE come from the germline V gene (reference sequence). The CDR3 totals 15 residues. DNA of the CDR3: TGTGCCAGCACCCTTTTTCTGCAGTCAGGGAATACGCAGTATTTT. Encoded protein: CASTLFLQSGNTQYF.

The CDR3 sequence: CSAWPPMGVAFF. CDR3 bases: TGCAGCGCTTGGCCCCCTATGGGAGTAGCTTTCTTT. V and J are TRBV29-1 and TRBJ1-1; the D is unclear. CDR3 length: 12 residues. Germline lookup yields CDR1 SQVTM and CDR2 ANQGSEA. Deletions cut 7 bases from V and 10 bases from J, with 19 bases between. The full variable domain, completed using reference TRBV29-1 and TRBJ1-1, is SAVISQKPSRDICQRGTSLTIQCQVDSQVTMMFWYRQQPGQSLTLIATANQGSEATYESGFVIDKFPISRPNLTFSTLTVSNMSPEDSSIYLCSAWPPMGVAFFGQGTRLTVV.

This sequence joins TRBV2 and TRBJ2-7; D gene unclear. The CDR3 consists of 13 residues. Trimming took off 2 bases at V and 1 base at J, with 6 bases between the two ends. The germline V gene has CDR1 SNHLY and CDR2 FYNNEI. CDR3 region: CASSENLSYEQYF. As DNA, the CDR3 is TGTGCCAGCAGTGAAAACCTATCCTACGAGCAGTACTTC.

V gene TRBV11-1 combines with J gene TRBJ2-5, with TRBD2 identical over 11 bases. V lost 5 bases to trimming and J lost 1 base; unmatched junction nucleotides: 6. This CDR3 region has 16 residues. Germline-derived CDR1 and CDR2 are SGHAT and FQDESV (reference sequence). Here the CDR3 reads CASSRRGLAVQETQYF. The CDR3 DNA sequence: TGTGCCAGCAGCCGTCGGGGACTAGCGGTCCAAGAGACCCAGTACTTC.

This chain uses TRBV5-1 with TRBJ1-1; D gene ambiguous. Trimming pared 0 bases from V and 1 base from J, leaving 7 bases between. The CDR3 is 14 residues long. Per the germline V gene, CDR1 is SGHRS and CDR2 is YFSETQ. CDR3 sequence: CASSLGIGNTEAFF. CDR3 nucleotides: TGCGCCAGCAGCTTGGGTATAGGGAACACTGAAGCTTTCTTT.

The count of this clone is one. The chain combines TRBV7-2 with TRBJ1-1; D not certain. The CDR3 runs 14 residues. Germline CDR1 is SGHTA and CDR2 is FQGNSA. Trimming took off 2 bases at V and 10 bases at J, with 17 bases between the two ends. This chain's CDR3 is CASSLNPGEKRAFF. The CDR3 DNA reads TGTGCCAGCAGCTTAAACCCCGGGGAAAAGAGAGCTTTCTTT.

The chain has TRBV27 and TRBJ2-7; the match to TRBD2 covers 10 bases. V shed 7 bases, J shed 6 bases, and the junction held 18 bases outside the gene matches. Germline V lookup: CDR1 MNHEY, CDR2 SMNVEV (reference sequence). This CDR3 is built from 17 residues. The CDR3 spells CASNPFVAGGPAREQYF. In nucleotides, the CDR3 is TGTGCCAGCAACCCCTTTGTAGCGGGGGGTCCGGCTCGCGAGCAGTACTTC.

This clone turned up a few times. The sample carries other DNA sequences with the same CDR3. The V gene is TRBV7-2, the J gene TRBJ2-4; D not certain. Trimming removed 5 bases from V and 4 bases from J, with 9 bases in between. The CDR3 is 13 residues long. Germline V gene data show CDR1 as SGHTA and CDR2 as FQGNSA. CDR3 sequence reads: CASSPGGKNIQYF. The CDR3 region has the DNA TGTGCCAGCAGCCCCGGTGGGAAAAACATTCAGTACTTC.

The chain has TRBV30 and TRBJ1-1; no reliable D call. Germline V lookup: CDR1 GTSNPN, CDR2 SVGIG (reference sequence). This CDR3 has 13 amino acids. Trimming removed 3 bases from V and 2 bases from J, with 10 bases in between. CDR3: CAWRKPSNTEAFF. DNA for the CDR3: TGTGCCTGGAGGAAGCCGTCCAACACTGAAGCTTTCTTT. The entire variable domain, with the rest obtained from reference TRBV30 and TRBJ1-1, is as follows: SQTIHQWPATLVQPVGSPLSLECTVEGTSNPNLYWYRQAAGRGLQLLFYSVGIGQISSEVPQNLSASRPQDRQFILSSKKLLLSDSGFYLCAWRKPSNTEAFFGQGTRLTVV.

The chain joins TRBV19 to TRBJ1-1, with TRBD1 identical over 7 bases. V shed 3 bases, J shed 6 bases, and the junction held 10 bases outside the gene matches. The CDR3 is 15 amino acids. CDR1 is LNHDA and CDR2 is SQIVND in the germline V gene (reference sequence). In nucleotides, the CDR3 is TGTGCCAGTAGTATGGCCTCAACAGGGGCAGCTGAAGCTTTCTTT. Residues: CASSMASTGAAEAFF.

The chain couples TRBV29-1 to TRBJ1-1; possibly TRBD1 for D (6 bases). Looked up from germline, CDR1 is SQVTM and CDR2 is ANQGSEA. The CDR3 is 13 amino acids. V lost 6 bases to trimming and J lost 6 bases, with 17 bases between them. The CDR3 DNA sequence: TGCAGCGTCGTAGAACAGGGTCTTGCTGAAGCTTTCTTT. This codes for CSVVEQGLAEAFF.

The rearrangement uses TRBV11-3 and TRBJ2-2; TRBD2 matches at 14 bases. Germline V CDR1 and CDR2: SGHNT, YENEEA. The CDR3 length is 19 residues. V trimming: 5 bases; J trimming: 3 bases; junction bases outside the gene matches: 11. CDR3 nucleotides: TGTGCCAGCAGCCCCCGGGGACTAGCGGGAGTGAGGGACACCGGGGAGCTGTTTTTT. It encodes CASSPRGLAGVRDTGELFF. Supplemented by reference TRBV11-3 and TRBJ2-2, the full variable domain reads EAGVVQSPRYKIIEKKQPVAFWCNPISGHNTLYWYLQNLGQGPELLIRYENEEAVDDSQLPKDRFSAERLKGVDSTLKIQPAELGDSAVYLCASSPRGLAGVRDTGELFFGEGSRLTVL.

This clone was detected only once. For the CDR3, the DNA is TGCAGCGTTGGTCCCCGCGGTCAAAACAAGTCGGGGACAGGGAACTATGGCTACACCTTC. It encodes CSVGPRGQNKSGTGNYGYTF. The gene calls are TRBV29-1 and TRBJ1-2, with 9 bases fitting TRBD1. Germline trimming cut 4 bases from V and 2 bases from J; bases unmatched to any gene: 23. The CDR3 sequence is 20 residues long. Germline V gene sequence: CDR1 SQVTM, CDR2 ANQGSEA.